The next 7 T cell receptor beta chains were all read from a single sample in a study of CDR3 diversity in severe acne. TCRdb independently ran MiXCR on the PCR reads; one entry per CDR3 protein. This table holds some 84,000 distinct CDR3 sequences, around half found once. Sequencing was carried out using blood. The receptors originated from a male donor in good health, serving as a control.

The rearrangement joins TRBV4-1 to TRBJ2-6, with a possible D match to TRBD2 (5 bases). Germline V gene lookup returns CDR1 MGHRA and CDR2 YSYEKL. This CDR3 region has 17 residues. The germline V and J ends were trimmed by 3 bases and 0 bases, with 12 bases remaining between them. For the CDR3, the DNA is TGCGCCAGCAGCCATCAAGGACGGGACTCTGGGGCCAACGTCCTGACTTTC. It codes for CASSHQGRDSGANVLTF.

Comment on this clonotype: The junction shows a germline mismatch at one end, possibly a read error. This chain uses TRBV29-1 with TRBJ1-1; possibly TRBD1 for D (6 bases). Germline V gene sequence: CDR1 SQVTM, CDR2 ANQGSEA. The CDR3 sequence is 13 residues long. The CDR3 is CSVEKQGNNEAFF. In nucleotides, the CDR3 is TGCAGCGTTGAGAAACAGGGCAACAATGAAGCTTTCTTT.

This clonotype was recorded a few times. The chain has TRBV11-3 and TRBJ1-1; perhaps TRBD1 as D (6 bases). This CDR3 has 14 residues. Germline CDR1 is SGHNT and CDR2 is YENEEA. V was pared by 2 bases and J by 2 bases, with 9 bases between. The CDR3 loop reads CASSLFGGNTEAFF. The CDR3 DNA reads TGTGCCAGCAGCTTATTTGGGGGCAACACTGAAGCTTTCTTT.

This clonotype was found many times. The CDR3 is CARDKLDNIGYTF. The CDR3 DNA is TGTGCCCGCGATAAGTTGGATAATATTGGCTACACCTTC. The chain couples TRBV6-5 to TRBJ1-2; no clear D gene. The CDR3 covers 13 residues. V was trimmed by 11 bases and J by 7 bases, leaving 20 bases between them. The germline V gene has CDR1 MNHEY and CDR2 SVGAGI.

V and J are TRBV7-2 and TRBJ2-1, with TRBD1 identical over 8 bases. The CDR3 extends over 16 amino acids. CDR1 and CDR2 from the germline V gene are SGHTA and FQGNSA. With 1 base clipped from V and 8 bases from J, the junction kept 10 bases outside the gene matches. CDR3 loop: CASSLVPQGAQDEQFF. Written as DNA, the CDR3 is TGTGCCAGCAGCTTAGTCCCGCAGGGGGCGCAAGATGAGCAGTTCTTC.

V usage is TRBV7-9 and J usage is TRBJ2-5; 7 bases fit TRBD1. J lost 4 bases, V lost 5 bases, and 7 bases had no gene match. The CDR3 runs 14 residues. Germline CDR1 SEHNR, CDR2 FQNEAQ (reference sequence). The CDR3 sequence: CASSVGRTGETQYF. CDR3 bases: TGTGCCAGCAGCGTTGGTAGGACAGGAGAGACCCAGTACTTC. The whole variable domain, remainder taken from reference TRBV7-9 and TRBJ2-5, is DTGVSQNPRHKITKRGQNVTFRCDPISEHNRLYWYRQTLGQGPEFLTYFQNEAQLEKSRLLSDRFSAERPKGSFSTLEIQRTEQGDSAMYLCASSVGRTGETQYFGPGTRLLVL.

The rearrangement joins TRBV20-1 to TRBJ1-4, with D maybe TRBD1 (5 bases). From germline, CDR1 is DFQATT and CDR2 SNEGSKA (reference sequence). The CDR3 contains 14 residues. V lost 2 bases and J 8 bases, leaving 15 bases between the germline ends. For the CDR3, the DNA is TGCAGTGCTAGACGCCGGGACGGGGACGAAAAACTGTTTTTT. Its translation is CSARRRDGDEKLFF.